This T cell receptor beta chain emerged from a study of blood T cell repertoires in COVID-19. Sequencing used immunoSEQ multiplex PCR; TCRdb keeps in-frame clones, though not all of them. The table lists some 210,000 clones, 75% to 85% of them singletons. The germline CDR1 and CDR2 sequences are SGHNT and YENEEA. This CDR3 contains 18 residues. V trimming: 4 bases; J trimming: 3 bases; junction bases outside the gene matches: 6. The source is a man younger than 40 with acute COVID-19. The V and J genes are TRBV11-3 and TRBJ2-2; 15 bases line up with TRBD2. Source material: PBMCs or T cells enriched from blood (not recorded which). In nucleotides, the CDR3 is TGTGCCAGCAGCTCCGGACTAGCGGGGGGGTTGCACACCGGGGAGCTGTTTTTT. This encodes CASSSGLAGGLHTGELFF.